The 28 T cell receptor beta chains below were found in one sample sequenced in a study of CD8+ T cells in alopecia areata. Specified treatment: oral pan-JAK inhibitor, 5-10 mg twice daily. cDNA reverse transcribed from extracted RNA served as the sequencing template. TCRdb keeps only in-frame clones here, not all; method: immunoSEQ multiplex PCR. The data show 150,000 to 200,000 clones, roughly 61% seen once. Sequenced here: CD8+ T cells sorted from blood, sampled at week 24, from a patient treated with tofacitinib. The receptors originated from a human donor with alopecia areata.

The V call is TRBV5-6, the J call TRBJ1-5; unclear D gene. CDR1 and CDR2 (germline): SGHDT, YYEEEE. The CDR3 covers 15 residues. Trimming removed 4 bases at V and 2 bases at J, with 13 bases between. CDR3 loop: CASSQFNEGNQPQHF. The CDR3 bases are TGTGCCAGCAGCCAATTTAATGAGGGCAATCAGCCCCAGCATTTT.

There are many counts of this clone. The chain combines TRBV6-5 with TRBJ2-5; D unclear. Germline CDR1 MNHEY, CDR2 SVGAGI. The CDR3 runs 16 residues. The ends were cut back, 2 bases at V and 5 bases at J, with 18 bases in the middle. The CDR3 protein is CASSYVLAPSRETQYF. The DNA for the CDR3 is TGTGCCAGCAGTTACGTTTTGGCTCCGTCCAGGGAGACCCAGTACTTC.

Only a few counts were recorded for this clone. This chain uses TRBV6-1 with TRBJ2-3; the D is unclear. The ends were cut back, 6 bases at V and 6 bases at J, with 13 bases in the middle. The CDR3 is 13 residues long. CDR1 and CDR2 from the germline V gene are MNHNS and SASEGT. CDR3 in amino acids: CASSPIFGDTQYF. DNA of the CDR3: TGTGCCAGCAGCCCTATTTTCGGCGATACGCAGTATTTT.

This chain links TRBV20-1 with TRBJ1-1; 7 nucleotides match TRBD1. The ends lost 6 bases at V and 10 bases at J; junction bases unmatched: 5. Germline CDR1 and CDR2: DFQATT and SNEGSKA (reference sequence). This CDR3 region has 10 residues. In nucleotides, the CDR3 is TGCAGTGCGTCGACAGGGAGAGCTTTCTTT. Protein: CSASTGRAFF.

V and J are TRBV29-1 and TRBJ2-3; either TRBD1 or TRBD2 may supply D (5 bases each). V was shortened by 4 bases and J by 2 bases, with 13 bases between the two germline ends. From germline, CDR1 is SQVTM and CDR2 ANQGSEA. This CDR3 spans 14 amino acids. The CDR3 coding sequence is TGCAGCGTTGTGGGGACGCCTACCACAGATACGCAGTATTTT. It yields the protein CSVVGTPTTDTQYF.

This clone was recorded once. CDR3 in DNA: TGTGCCAGCAGTAACCCCGGGACACAAGAGACCCAGTACTTC. Amino acids: CASSNPGTQETQYF. The V call is TRBV2, the J call TRBJ2-5; possibly TRBD1 for D (6 bases). Looked up from germline, CDR1 is SNHLY and CDR2 is FYNNEI. Trimming removed 5 bases from V and 2 bases from J, with 12 bases in between. CDR3 length equals 14 residues.

The CDR3 nucleotides are TGTGCCTTTGACGGGGAGAAGAGCTATGGCTACACCTTC. This encodes CAFDGEKSYGYTF. The chain uses TRBV30 and TRBJ1-2; D not certain. Trimming left V 7 bases short and J 4 bases short, with 16 bases between. The CDR3 totals 13 residues. Germline V gene sequence: CDR1 GTSNPN, CDR2 SVGIG (reference sequence).

The chain is built from TRBV12-5 and TRBJ2-1; no clear D. Germline V gene lookup returns CDR1 LGHNT and CDR2 FRNRAP. The CDR3 sequence is 12 residues long. V lost 2 bases, J lost 9 bases, and 8 bases lay in between. CDR3 DNA sequence: TGTGCTAGTGGTTTGAGGCCCAGTGAGCAGTTCTTC. It yields the protein CASGLRPSEQFF.

The genes are TRBV7-2 and TRBJ2-1, with D unresolved. CDR1 and CDR2 (germline): SGHTA, FQGNSA. V was shortened by 6 bases and J by 3 bases, with 6 bases between the two germline ends. This CDR3 spans 12 amino acids. CDR3: CASSFSYNEQFF. CDR3 DNA sequence: TGTGCCAGCAGTTTTAGCTACAATGAGCAGTTCTTC.

The chain combines TRBV11-2 with TRBJ2-1, with a possible D match to TRBD1 (6 bases). The germline gives CDR1 SGHAT, CDR2 FQNNGV. The CDR3 is 13 amino acids. V was pared by 0 bases and J by 10 bases, with 10 bases between. The CDR3 is CASSLDRGREQFF. Written as DNA, the CDR3 is TGTGCCAGCAGCTTAGACAGGGGTCGCGAGCAGTTCTTC.

This clone has only one observation. The genes are TRBV7-2 and TRBJ1-5, with D uncertain. The V end was cut by 5 bases, the J end by 7 bases, with 12 bases between. The CDR3 runs 13 residues. From germline, CDR1 is SGHTA and CDR2 FQGNSA. Here the CDR3 reads CASSTGVGQPQHF. The CDR3 DNA reads as TGTGCCAGCAGCACCGGGGTTGGACAGCCCCAGCATTTT.

This rearrangement joins TRBV13 to TRBJ2-4; a weak D match, TRBD2 (6 bases). The CDR3 contains 15 residues. CDR1 and CDR2 from the germline V gene are PRHDT and FYEKMQ (reference sequence). V shed 5 bases and J shed 4 bases, with 15 bases lying between them. CDR3 loop: CASSITGLSKNIQYF. The CDR3, as DNA: TGTGCCAGCAGCATAACCGGACTATCAAAAAACATTCAGTACTTC.

This clone was detected a few times. V and J are TRBV9 and TRBJ2-3; D is undetermined. Looked up from germline, CDR1 is SGDLS and CDR2 is YYNGEE. The CDR3 runs 14 residues. Trimming shortened V by 0 bases and J by 0 bases, and 5 bases separated the two germline ends. DNA for the CDR3: TGTGCCAGCAGCGTAGAGGGCAGCACAGATACGCAGTATTTT. Encoded protein: CASSVEGSTDTQYF.

This clone was found a few times. The rearrangement links TRBV29-1 to TRBJ1-1; D remains ambiguous. The V end was cut by 4 bases, the J end by 1 base, with 10 bases between. The CDR3 has 13 amino acids. From germline, CDR1 is SQVTM and CDR2 ANQGSEA. CDR3 protein: CSVAGPTNTEAFF. The CDR3 DNA reads as TGCAGCGTTGCAGGACCGACGAACACTGAAGCTTTCTTT.

The rearrangement uses TRBV11-2 and TRBJ1-1, with D possibly being TRBD1 (6 bases). The germline gives CDR1 SGHAT, CDR2 FQNNGV. Between the trimmed V and J ends, which lost 1 base and 1 base, there was a span of 13 bases. This CDR3 comprises 16 residues. CDR3 protein: CASSLATVTGNTEAFF. For the CDR3, the DNA is TGTGCCAGCAGCTTAGCTACGGTGACAGGGAACACTGAAGCTTTCTTT.

The genes are TRBV25-1 and TRBJ1-2, with D unresolved. The CDR3 has 11 amino acids. V dropped 9 bases and J dropped 8 bases, with 13 bases sitting between them. Germline V CDR1 and CDR2: MGHDK, SYGVNS. CDR3 nucleotide sequence: TGTGCCAGTTCTGTTTTTGAGGGCTACACCTTC. It yields the protein CASSVFEGYTF.

CDR3 bases: TGTGCCAGCAGTGAACTCAGCGGGGGGGACCTCCGGGAGACCCAGTACTTC. Encoded protein: CASSELSGGDLRETQYF. The chain links TRBV2 to TRBJ2-5; 10 positions match TRBD2. J gave up 5 bases and V 2 bases, and 11 bases lay outside the gene matches. The CDR3 runs 17 residues. Per germline, CDR1 SNHLY and CDR2 FYNNEI.

This clone has just one count. The chain has TRBV27 and TRBJ2-3; D is tentatively TRBD1 or TRBD2 (5 bases each). The CDR3 covers 14 residues. V was cut by 4 bases and J by 4 bases, with 12 bases left in between. Germline V gives CDR1 MNHEY, CDR2 SMNVEV (reference sequence). CDR3 DNA sequence: TGTGCCAGCAGTTCCGAGGGGCCCCCAGATACGCAGTATTTT. As protein: CASSSEGPPDTQYF.

The chain's CDR3 is CSVDEGQGKGYTF. DNA of the CDR3: TGCAGCGTTGACGAGGGACAGGGCAAGGGCTACACCTTC. The rearrangement uses TRBV29-1 and TRBJ1-2, with TRBD1 matching over 9 bases. V lost 3 bases to trimming and J lost 8 bases; unmatched junction nucleotides: 7. CDR1 is SQVTM, CDR2 ANQGSEA, per germline. The CDR3 extends over 13 amino acids.

The rearrangement links TRBV10-2 to TRBJ2-5; D is unresolved. Germline V lookup: CDR1 WSHSY, CDR2 SAAADI. CDR3 length: 11 residues. Trimming cost V 3 bases and J 9 bases, with 8 bases left between them. This chain's CDR3 is CASSDNKAQYF. In DNA, the CDR3 is TGCGCCAGCAGTGATAACAAGGCCCAGTACTTC.

This sequence joins TRBV9 and TRBJ1-1, with D perhaps TRBD1 (5 bases). CDR3 size: 15 residues. Per the germline V gene, CDR1 is SGDLS and CDR2 is YYNGEE. V dropped 0 bases and J dropped 1 base, with 10 bases sitting between them. This CDR3 reads CASSVVGHTNTEAFF. CDR3 DNA sequence: TGTGCCAGCAGCGTAGTTGGACACACGAACACTGAAGCTTTCTTT.

This rearrangement joins TRBV27 to TRBJ2-5, with D possibly being TRBD1 (6 bases). This CDR3 comprises 15 residues. Germline V lookup: CDR1 MNHEY, CDR2 SMNVEV (reference sequence). V lost 6 bases, J lost 4 bases, and 18 bases lay in between. In DNA form, the CDR3 reads TGTGCCAGCAGGGGGCCGGGACATCTGATAGAGACCCAGTACTTC. It encodes CASRGPGHLIETQYF.

The chain is built from TRBV6-1 and TRBJ2-7; D might be TRBD2 (5 bases). Germline values: CDR1 MNHNS, CDR2 SASEGT. The CDR3 has 12 residues. V gave up 5 bases and J gave up 7 bases, with 12 bases separating them. CDR3: CASSYEGWEQYF. The CDR3 region has the DNA TGTGCCAGCAGTTATGAGGGCTGGGAGCAGTACTTC.

The V gene is TRBV15, the J gene TRBJ2-1; no clear D. Germline loops: CDR1 LNHNV, CDR2 YYDKDF (reference sequence). This CDR3 region has 14 residues. The V and J ends lost 1 base and 5 bases respectively, with 9 bases between them. This chain's CDR3 is CATSRVSGDNEQFF. The CDR3 DNA follows: TGTGCCACCAGCAGAGTTTCTGGGGACAATGAGCAGTTCTTC.

This clone was observed a few times. The genes are TRBV6-6 and TRBJ2-5; 7 bases line up with TRBD2. Germline-derived CDR1 and CDR2 are MNHNY and SVGAGI (reference sequence). Losses at the gene ends were 0 bases for V and 0 bases for J; bases not matched to a gene: 1. CDR3 size: 15 residues. CDR3 in amino acids: CASSYSLADQETQYF. CDR3 bases: TGTGCCAGCAGTTACTCGCTAGCGGACCAAGAGACCCAGTACTTC.

The J gene is TRBJ1-6, the V gene TRBV19; tentative D call: TRBD1 (6 bases). From germline, CDR1 is LNHDA and CDR2 SQIVND (reference sequence). The CDR3 has 14 residues. The V gene lost 5 bases and the J gene lost 4 bases, with 9 bases spanning the gap. The CDR3 region has the DNA TGTGCCAGTAGTGGGGACACTTATAATTCACCCCTCCACTTT. Its protein is CASSGDTYNSPLHF.

V gene TRBV7-9 combines with J gene TRBJ2-5; maybe TRBD1 (6 bases). This CDR3 spans 14 amino acids. Trimming removed 4 bases from V and 4 bases from J, with 13 bases in between. Looked up from germline, CDR1 is SEHNR and CDR2 is FQNEAQ (reference sequence). The CDR3, as DNA: TGTGCCAGCAGCTCTAACAGGGTCCGAGAGACCCAGTACTTC. This codes for CASSSNRVRETQYF.

This sequence joins TRBV6-1 and TRBJ1-1; 7 bases map to TRBD1. This CDR3 is 15 amino acids long. Germline values: CDR1 MNHNS, CDR2 SASEGT. J lost 3 bases, V lost 2 bases, and 6 bases had no gene match. CDR3 nucleotide sequence: TGTGCCAGCAGTGAATATCGGGGACAGTACACTGAAGCTTTCTTT. Protein product: CASSEYRGQYTEAFF.